This T cell receptor (beta chain) stems from a study of OX40 agonist ivuxolimab in advanced cancers. Whole-study results and caveats: Researchers report that CD8+ T cells had, on average, more expanded clones than CD4+. Clonal expansion from baseline to week 6 occurred in both CD4+ and CD8+ T cells. Clonal expansion among partial responders at 0.1-3.0 mg/kg ranked near the lowest.

Profiled with immunoSEQ multiplex PCR; TCRdb holds only in-frame clones, not every one. The data hold 40,000 or so clones, with around 82% observed a single time. In the case of this clone: Antigen specificity is unknown.

Germline V CDR1 and CDR2: MRHNA, SNTAGT. Trimming removed 3 bases at V and 5 bases at J, with 16 bases between. The CDR3 consists of 16 residues. The TCR originated in an adult with an advanced solid tumor such as melanoma, head and neck, liver or kidney cancer. The J gene is TRBJ1-4, the V gene TRBV6-4; maybe TRBD1 (5 bases). Source: CD4+ or CD8+ T cells sorted from blood, taken in a trial of the OX40 agonist ivuxolimab. For the CDR3, the DNA is TGTGCCAGCAGTGAGCGTCCGGGACCCCAGAATGAAAAACTGTTTTTT. Its protein product is CASSERPGPQNEKLFF.